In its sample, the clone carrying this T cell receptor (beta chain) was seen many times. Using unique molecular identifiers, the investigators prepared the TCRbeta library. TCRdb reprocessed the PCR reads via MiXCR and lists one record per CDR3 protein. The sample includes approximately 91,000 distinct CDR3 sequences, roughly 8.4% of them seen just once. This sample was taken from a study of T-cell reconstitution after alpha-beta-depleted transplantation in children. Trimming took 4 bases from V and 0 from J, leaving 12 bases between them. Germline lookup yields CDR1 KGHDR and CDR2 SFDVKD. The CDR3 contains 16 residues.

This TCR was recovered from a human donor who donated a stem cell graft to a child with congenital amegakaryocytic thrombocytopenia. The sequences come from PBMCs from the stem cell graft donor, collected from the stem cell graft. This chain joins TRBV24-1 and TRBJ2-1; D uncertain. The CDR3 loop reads CATSDFTTSSYNEQFF. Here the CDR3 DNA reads TGTGCCACCAGTGACTTCACAACCAGCTCCTACAATGAGCAGTTCTTC.